Below, one TCR beta chain is given with its context. Stable hyperthyroidism: no ophthalmopathy progression over 18 months of follow-up. The study excluded patients with uncontrolled infection, other autoimmune disease, pregnancy or lactation. On the basis of clinical symptoms, serum thyroxine and TRAb, thyroid ultrasound and orbital computed tomography, diagnoses were made. This record belongs to a study of T cells in Graves' hyperthyroidism and ophthalmopathy. RNA transcripts were the template for amplifying TCR beta CDR3 regions. Primed by the HTBI set, a first-round RT-PCR was run on the TCR CDR3. TCRdb passed the multiplex PCR reads through MiXCR, listing each CDR3 protein once. The table lists hundreds of thousands of distinct CDR3 sequences, roughly 40% of them singletons. The CDR3 is 15 residues long. With 0 bases clipped from V and 2 bases from J, the junction kept 4 bases outside the gene matches. Per the germline V gene, CDR1 is SGHRS and CDR2 is YFSETQ.

The V call is TRBV5-1, the J call TRBJ2-5; TRBD2 matches at 7 bases. Sample: blood. The TCR originated in a man aged 18 to 29 with Graves' hyperthyroidism. The DNA for the CDR3 is TGCGCCAGCAGCTTGGGGGAGGGACGGCAAGAGACCCAGTACTTC. Translation gives CASSLGEGRQETQYF.